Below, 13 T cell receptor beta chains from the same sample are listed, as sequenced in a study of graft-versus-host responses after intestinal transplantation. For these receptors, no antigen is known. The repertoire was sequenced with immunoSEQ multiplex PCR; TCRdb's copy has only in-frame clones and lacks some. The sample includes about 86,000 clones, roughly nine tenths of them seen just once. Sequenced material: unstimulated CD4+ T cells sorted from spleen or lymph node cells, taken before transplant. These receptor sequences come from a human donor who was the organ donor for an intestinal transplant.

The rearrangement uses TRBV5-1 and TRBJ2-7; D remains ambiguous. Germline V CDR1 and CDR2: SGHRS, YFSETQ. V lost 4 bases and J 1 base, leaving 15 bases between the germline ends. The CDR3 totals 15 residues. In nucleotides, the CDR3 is TGCGCCAGCAGCCCCAGGCAGCTCGCTTCCTACGAGCAGTACTTC. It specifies CASSPRQLASYEQYF.

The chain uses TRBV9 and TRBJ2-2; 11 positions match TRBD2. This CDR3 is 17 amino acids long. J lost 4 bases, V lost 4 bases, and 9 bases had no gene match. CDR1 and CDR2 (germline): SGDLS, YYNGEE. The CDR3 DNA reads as TGTGCCAGCAGCTTCAACATAGCGGGAGGGTCCACCGGGGAGCTGTTTTTT. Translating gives CASSFNIAGGSTGELFF.

CDR3 sequence (DNA): TGTGCCAGCAGCTTAGAAATTTGGCGCACAGATACGCAGTATTTT. Protein sequence: CASSLEIWRTDTQYF. This rearrangement joins TRBV7-2 to TRBJ2-3; D is unresolved. Germline CDR1 and CDR2: SGHTA and FQGNSA. Trimming left V 1 base short and J 1 base short, with 9 bases between. The CDR3 runs to 15 residues.

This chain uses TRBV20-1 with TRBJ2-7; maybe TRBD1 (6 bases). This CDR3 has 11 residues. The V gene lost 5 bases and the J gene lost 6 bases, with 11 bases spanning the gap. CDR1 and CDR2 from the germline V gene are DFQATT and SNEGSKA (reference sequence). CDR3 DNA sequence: TGCAGTGCTGGGAAGGGGGTCGAGCAGTACTTC. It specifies CSAGKGVEQYF.

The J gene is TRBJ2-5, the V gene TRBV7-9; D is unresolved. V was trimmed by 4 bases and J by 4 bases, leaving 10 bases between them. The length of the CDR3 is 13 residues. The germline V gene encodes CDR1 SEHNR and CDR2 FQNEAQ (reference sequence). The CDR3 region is CASSSTRRETQYF. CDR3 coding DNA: TGTGCCAGCAGCTCAACGAGGCGAGAGACCCAGTACTTC.

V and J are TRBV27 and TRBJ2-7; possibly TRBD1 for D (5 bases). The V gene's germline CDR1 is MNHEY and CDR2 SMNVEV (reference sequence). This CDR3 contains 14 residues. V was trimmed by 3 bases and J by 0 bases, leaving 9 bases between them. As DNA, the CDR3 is TGTGCCAGCAGTTTTGTTGGGGCCTCCTACGAGCAGTACTTC. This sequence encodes CASSFVGASYEQYF.

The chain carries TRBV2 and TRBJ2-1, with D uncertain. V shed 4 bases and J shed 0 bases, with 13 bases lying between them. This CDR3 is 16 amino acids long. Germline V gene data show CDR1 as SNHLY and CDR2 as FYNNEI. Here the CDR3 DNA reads TGTGCCAGCAGTGGTTACATAGCAAGCTCCTACAATGAGCAGTTCTTC. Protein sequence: CASSGYIASSYNEQFF.

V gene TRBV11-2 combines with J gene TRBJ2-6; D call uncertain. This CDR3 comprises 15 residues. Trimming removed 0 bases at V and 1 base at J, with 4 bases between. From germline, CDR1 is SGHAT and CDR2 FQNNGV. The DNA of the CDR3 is TGTGCCAGCAGCTTAGAGGCTTCTGGGGCCAACGTCCTGACTTTC. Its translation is CASSLEASGANVLTF. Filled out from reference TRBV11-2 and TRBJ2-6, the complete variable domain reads EAGVAQSPRYKIIEKRQSVAFWCNPISGHATLYWYQQILGQGPKLLIQFQNNGVVDDSQLPKDRFSAERLKGVDSTLKIQPAKLEDSAVYLCASSLEASGANVLTFGAGSRLTVL.

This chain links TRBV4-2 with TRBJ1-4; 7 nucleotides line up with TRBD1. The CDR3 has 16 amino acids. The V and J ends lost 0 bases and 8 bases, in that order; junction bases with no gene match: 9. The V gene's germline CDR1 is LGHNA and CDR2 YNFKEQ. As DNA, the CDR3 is TGTGCCAGCAGCCAAGATTATACGGCAGGGGGAGAAAAACTGTTTTTT. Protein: CASSQDYTAGGEKLFF.

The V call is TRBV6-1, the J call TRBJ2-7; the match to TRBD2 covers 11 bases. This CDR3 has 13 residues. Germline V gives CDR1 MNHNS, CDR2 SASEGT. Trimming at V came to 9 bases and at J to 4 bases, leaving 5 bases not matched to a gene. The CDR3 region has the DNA TGTGCCAGTTCTCTAGCGGGGGGATACGAGCAGTACTTC. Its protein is CASSLAGGYEQYF.

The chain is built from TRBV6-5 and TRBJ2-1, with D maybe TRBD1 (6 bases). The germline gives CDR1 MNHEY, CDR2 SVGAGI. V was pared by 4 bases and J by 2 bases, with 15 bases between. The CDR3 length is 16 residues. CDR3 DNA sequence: TGTGCCAGCAGTTTCCCGCTCAGGGGCCCCTACAATGAGCAGTTCTTC. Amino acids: CASSFPLRGPYNEQFF.

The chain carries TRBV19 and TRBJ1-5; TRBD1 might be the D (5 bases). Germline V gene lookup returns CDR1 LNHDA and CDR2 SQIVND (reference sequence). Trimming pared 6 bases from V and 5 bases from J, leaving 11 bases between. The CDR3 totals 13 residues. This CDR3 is CASRWRGDQPQHF. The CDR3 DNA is TGTGCCAGTAGGTGGAGGGGCGATCAGCCCCAGCATTTT.

CDR3 nucleotide sequence: TGTGCCAGCAGCCCCAGGGGGCCTAGCACAGATACGCAGTATTTT. Protein: CASSPRGPSTDTQYF. The chain joins TRBV27 to TRBJ2-3, with 8 bases identical to TRBD1. Germline V gene lookup returns CDR1 MNHEY and CDR2 SMNVEV (reference sequence). The CDR3 has 15 residues. The junction had 5 bases not matched to a gene; V was cut back by 6 bases and J by 0 bases.